A selection of T cell receptor beta chains follows, all from one sample in a study of siplizumab effects on memory and regulatory T cells. Clones were read by immunoSEQ multiplex PCR, and TCRdb kept only the in-frame ones, dropping some. The sample records approximately 100,000 clones, around 92% being singletons. Sequenced: Tregs sorted from blood. All receptors derive from a human donor in good health. Each CDR3 is given with its conserved first and last residue. The D gene is left open where the match is weak. Part of the rows lack a size; the others show once, few, many or a class for expanded clones.

-	TRBV29-1	-	TRBJ1-1	TGCAGCGTAATAACCAGGGGTGTCAGCACTGAAGCTTTCTTT	CSVITRGVSTEAFF
-	TRBV4-2	-	TRBJ1-1	TGTGCCAGCAGCCAAGAGGGCGACCCGACAGGCTGGAGCACTGAAGCTTTCTTT	CASSQEGDPTGWSTEAFF
-	TRBV10-1	-	TRBJ2-5	TGCGCCAGCAGTGAGGGTTTATCGGAGATTCAAGAGACCCAGTACTTC	CASSEGLSEIQETQYF
TRBD2	TRBV11-1	-	TRBJ2-7	TGTGCCAGCAGCGCCACCTATGCGGGAGGGCTTTCGGGGGAGCAGTACTTC	CASSATYAGGLSGEQYF
TRBD2	TRBV19	-	TRBJ2-7	TGTGCCAGTAGTATAGCCCCTATAAGCGGGAGCTCCTACGAGCAGTACTTC	CASSIAPISGSSYEQYF
-	TRBV18	-	TRBJ1-3	TGTGCCAGCTCTCCGGCGGGCCACTCTGGAAACACCATATATTTT	CASSPAGHSGNTIYF
TRBD1	TRBV6-1	once	TRBJ2-7	TGTGCCAGCAGTGGGACAGGGGGCTCCTACGAGCAGTACTTC	CASSGTGGSYEQYF
-	TRBV5-1	-	TRBJ2-3	TGCGCCAGCAGCTTGGACAGGGCCACACCCGCAGATACGCAGTATTTT	CASSLDRATPADTQYF
-	TRBV6-5	-	TRBJ1-1	TGTGCCAGCAGTTACAGGAGTATGAACACTGAAGCTTTCTTT	CASSYRSMNTEAFF
TRBD1	TRBV9	-	TRBJ2-2	TGTGCCAGCAGCGTAGGAGGAAAGGGGGCGATATACACCGGGGAGCTGTTTTTT	CASSVGGKGAIYTGELFF
-	TRBV2	-	TRBJ2-1	TGTGCCAGCAACCGACTCGGGACTTCACCTAATGAGCAGTTCTTC	CASNRLGTSPNEQFF
-	TRBV7-3	few	TRBJ2-2	TGTGCCAGCAGCTTAATCGGCGGTGGCGACACCGGGGAGCTGTTTTTT	CASSLIGGGDTGELFF
TRBD2	TRBV28	-	TRBJ2-1	TGTGCCAGCAGTCCACTAGCGGATGCCTACAATGAGCAGTTCTTC	CASSPLADAYNEQFF
-	TRBV9	-	TRBJ1-2	TGTGCCAGCAGCGTAGCCCTAAATGGAGGGCCCCGGAAGGATGGCTACACCTTC	CASSVALNGGPRKDGYTF
-	TRBV9	-	TRBJ1-1	TGTGCCAGCAGCGTAGGGGGGCGGAACACTGAAGCTTTCTTT	CASSVGGRNTEAFF
TRBD2	TRBV7-2	-	TRBJ2-3	TGTGCCAGCAGCTTAGTTGCGGGAGGCGCAGATACGCAGTATTTT	CASSLVAGGADTQYF
-	TRBV2	-	TRBJ2-1	TGTGCCAGCAGGGGGTCGGCTCAGTTGTACAATGAGCAGTTCTTC	CASRGSAQLYNEQFF
-	TRBV9	-	TRBJ2-1	TGTGCCAGCAGCGTAGCCTCGGTGGACGAGCAGTTCTTC	CASSVASVDEQFF
TRBD2	TRBV5-1	-	TRBJ2-3	TGCGCCAGCAGCTTCAGGACTAGCGGGAGGGGATCAGATACGCAGTATTTT	CASSFRTSGRGSDTQYF
TRBD1	TRBV6-1	-	TRBJ2-5	TGTGCCAGCGAAGGGACAGTTGAAGAGACCCAGTACTTC	CASEGTVEETQYF
-	TRBV18	-	TRBJ1-5	TGTGCCAGCTCGCCATATGGGGAGGGACAGCCCCAGCATTTT	CASSPYGEGQPQHF
TRBD2	TRBV29-1	-	TRBJ2-3	TGCAGCGTTGATTCTAGCGGGATGACGTATACGCAGTATTTT	CSVDSSGMTYTQYF
-	TRBV11-1	-	TRBJ2-3	TGTGCCAGCAGCTTAGAGTCAGATACGCAGTATTTT	CASSLESDTQYF
TRBD2	TRBV5-1	-	TRBJ2-3	TGCGCCAGCAGCTTGAAGGCTAGCGGCCACTCAGATACGCAGTATTTT	CASSLKASGHSDTQYF
-	TRBV5-6	-	TRBJ2-1	TGTGCCAGCAGCTTTCTCGGTATATACAATGAGCAGTTCTTC	CASSFLGIYNEQFF
-	TRBV5-1	-	TRBJ2-7	TGCGCCAGCAGCTTGCGGCAGGGTCCCCACGAGCAGTACTTC	CASSLRQGPHEQYF
TRBD2	TRBV5-1	-	TRBJ2-2	TGCGCCAGCAGGGGACTAGCGGGAGCGAACACCGGGGAGCTGTTTTTT	CASRGLAGANTGELFF